Shown below are 24 T cell receptor beta chains from a single sample sequenced in a study of CD8+ T cells in alopecia areata. RNA extraction was followed by reverse transcription into cDNA, which acted as the sequencing template. This table comes from immunoSEQ multiplex PCR, and its TCRdb copy is limited to in-frame clones, with some not included. Here the sample spans around 12,000 clones, 55% to 80% being singletons. Treatment denoted: oral pan-JAK inhibitor, 5-10 mg twice daily. Alopecia areata patients had lesional scalp punch biopsies and peripheral blood taken from them. Sequenced material: skin, taken at week 4, from a patient treated with tofacitinib. These receptors were obtained from a human donor with alopecia areata.

The chain carries TRBV2 and TRBJ1-2; D is possibly TRBD1 (5 bases). The CDR3 totals 16 residues. Trimming cost V 1 base and J 2 bases, with 14 bases left between them. Germline assignment: CDR1 SNHLY and CDR2 FYNNEI. CDR3 in amino acids: CASSEVGDSHNYGYTF. CDR3 DNA sequence: TGTGCCAGCAGTGAAGTGGGTGACAGCCACAACTATGGCTACACCTTC.

The gene calls are TRBV7-3 and TRBJ2-3; the match to TRBD2 covers 10 bases. Germline V gives CDR1 SGHTA, CDR2 FQGTGA. This CDR3 spans 16 amino acids. The junction had 8 bases not matched to a gene; V was cut back by 4 bases and J by 4 bases. CDR3 loop: CASSSSGGPEADTQYF. Here the CDR3 DNA reads TGTGCCAGCAGCTCTAGCGGGGGCCCCGAAGCAGATACGCAGTATTTT.

The V gene is TRBV5-1, the J gene TRBJ2-1; D ambiguous. Germline CDR1 and CDR2: SGHRS and YFSETQ. V was trimmed by 4 bases and J by 7 bases, leaving 33 bases between them. This CDR3 is 20 amino acids long. The CDR3 loop is CASSPTSLRALGPIGNEQFF. The CDR3 DNA reads as TGCGCCAGCAGCCCCACTTCTCTCCGGGCCTTAGGCCCCATAGGGAATGAGCAGTTCTTC.

This clone has just a few counts. The J gene is TRBJ2-7, the V gene TRBV7-8; D unresolved. Germline assignment: CDR1 SGHVS and CDR2 FQNEAQ. V lost 6 bases to trimming and J lost 0 bases, with 9 bases between them. The CDR3 is made up of 13 amino acids. CDR3 amino acids: CASRGTNSYEQYF. DNA for the CDR3: TGTGCCAGCAGGGGCACCAACTCCTACGAGCAGTACTTC. Using reference TRBV7-8 and TRBJ2-7 for the parts outside the CDR3, the full variable domain is GAGVSQSPRYKVAKRGQDVALRCDPISGHVSLFWYQQALGQGPEFLTYFQNEAQLDKSGLPSDRFFAERPEGSVSTLKIQRTQQEDSAVYLCASRGTNSYEQYFGPGTRLTVT.

The chain links TRBV19 to TRBJ1-2; possible D gene TRBD1, 5 bases. The ends were cut back, 7 bases at V and 4 bases at J, with 13 bases in the middle. CDR3 size: 13 residues. Germline V CDR1 and CDR2: LNHDA, SQIVND (reference sequence). CDR3 region: CASTPDRIYGYTF. CDR3 DNA sequence: TGTGCCAGTACTCCCGACAGAATCTATGGCTACACCTTC.

V is TRBV30 and J is TRBJ2-7; D is uncertain. Germline-derived CDR1 and CDR2 are GTSNPN and SVGIG (reference sequence). The CDR3 has 12 amino acids. V was shortened by 3 bases and J by 3 bases, with 9 bases between the two germline ends. DNA of the CDR3: TGTGCCTGGAGCCCCGACGGCTACGAGCAGTACTTC. Its protein product is CAWSPDGYEQYF.

The chain employs TRBV5-1 and TRBJ2-1; TRBD2 agrees at 9 bases. J lost 4 bases, V lost 0 bases, and 5 bases had no gene match. Germline lookup yields CDR1 SGHRS and CDR2 YFSETQ. CDR3 length: 16 residues. In nucleotides, the CDR3 is TGCGCCAGCAGCTTGGCAGGACTAGCGTCTTACAATGAGCAGTTCTTC. Protein product: CASSLAGLASYNEQFF.

This clone showed up just a few times. The chain recombines TRBV2 with TRBJ2-4, with 8 bases aligning to TRBD1. The CDR3 has 15 amino acids. Germline loops: CDR1 SNHLY, CDR2 FYNNEI. Germline trimming cut 6 bases from V and 7 bases from J; bases unmatched to any gene: 11. CDR3 coding DNA: TGTGCCAGCAGCCAAAAGGGGGACAGGTTGAACATTCAGTACTTC. It yields the protein CASSQKGDRLNIQYF. Combining the CDR3 with reference TRBV2 and TRBJ2-4 gives the whole variable domain EPEVTQTPSHQVTQMGQEVILRCVPISNHLYFYWYRQILGQKVEFLVSFYNNEISEKSEIFDDQFSVERPDGSNFTLKIRSTKLEDSAMYFCASSQKGDRLNIQYFGAGTRLSVL.

This rearrangement joins TRBV4-3 to TRBJ2-3; the D is unclear. Trimming took off 4 bases at V and 6 bases at J, with 20 bases between the two ends. Germline V gene sequence: CDR1 LGHNA, CDR2 YSLEER. The CDR3 totals 16 residues. CDR3 in amino acids: CASSPPRGVPRDTQYF. CDR3 nucleotide sequence: TGCGCCAGCAGCCCCCCACGCGGAGTGCCAAGGGATACGCAGTATTTT.

This clone was counted only a few times. The V and J genes are TRBV6-5 and TRBJ1-6, with D possibly being TRBD1 (5 bases). CDR3 length equals 15 residues. V shed 5 bases and J shed 11 bases, with 19 bases lying between them. Per germline, CDR1 MNHEY and CDR2 SVGAGI. In DNA form, the CDR3 reads TGTGCCAGCAGTCCAGGGACCTACCTGAGGGCACCCCTCCACTTT. Protein sequence: CASSPGTYLRAPLHF.

V and J are TRBV11-3 and TRBJ1-1, with unresolved D. The CDR3 is 13 residues long. V was cut by 2 bases and J by 0 bases, with 4 bases left in between. CDR1 is SGHNT and CDR2 is YENEEA in the germline V gene. CDR3 amino acids: CASSLWMNTEAFF. The CDR3 DNA reads as TGTGCCAGCAGCTTATGGATGAACACTGAAGCTTTCTTT.

This rearrangement joins TRBV2 to TRBJ2-3, with D unresolved. From germline, CDR1 is SNHLY and CDR2 FYNNEI. V was trimmed by 4 bases and J by 2 bases, leaving 7 bases between them. The CDR3 has 13 residues. CDR3 amino acids: CASSAPFTDTQYF. In nucleotides, the CDR3 is TGTGCCAGCAGTGCCCCCTTCACAGATACGCAGTATTTT.

This clone was seen a handful of times. The gene calls are TRBV7-2 and TRBJ2-5; tentative D call: TRBD1 (6 bases). V was clipped by 7 bases and J by 4 bases, with 22 bases between them. Germline CDR1 is SGHTA and CDR2 is FQGNSA. The CDR3 extends over 16 amino acids. The CDR3 here is CASNLQGSLSPETQYF. CDR3 nucleotides: TGTGCCAGCAACCTACAGGGTTCACTCTCCCCAGAGACCCAGTACTTC.

J is TRBJ2-1 and V is TRBV6-5; the D gene is possibly TRBD1 (6 bases). The V gene lost 7 bases and the J gene lost 8 bases, with 15 bases spanning the gap. The CDR3 loop spans 13 amino acids. Germline-derived CDR1 and CDR2 are MNHEY and SVGAGI. The CDR3 spells CASTRLGADEQFF. The CDR3 DNA reads TGTGCCAGCACCCGACTGGGGGCTGATGAGCAGTTCTTC.

This clone occurred a few times. The rearrangement joins TRBV20-1 to TRBJ1-2; the D is unclear. Trimming stripped 2 bases from V and 4 bases from J, with 5 bases between. CDR3 length: 11 residues. Germline-derived CDR1 and CDR2 are DFQATT and SNEGSKA (reference sequence). The CDR3 region is CSARQSYGYTF. The CDR3 region has the DNA TGCAGTGCTAGACAGTCCTATGGCTACACCTTC.

With respect to this clone: Additional DNA sequences in this sample encode the identical CDR3. J is TRBJ2-3 and V is TRBV19, with 7 bases identical to TRBD2. From germline, CDR1 is LNHDA and CDR2 SQIVND (reference sequence). CDR3 length equals 14 residues. V lost 7 bases, J lost 4 bases, and 8 bases stayed unmatched. The CDR3 DNA is TGTGCCAGTATGAAAGGACTAGTCCCAGATACGCAGTATTTT. Translation gives CASMKGLVPDTQYF.

V and J are TRBV19 and TRBJ1-2; D gene uncertain. Germline CDR1 and CDR2: LNHDA and SQIVND (reference sequence). CDR3 length: 15 amino acids. V was cut by 3 bases and J by 5 bases, with 16 bases left in between. The CDR3 protein is CASSMSGRNFYGYTF. CDR3 nucleotides: TGTGCCAGTAGTATGTCCGGACGGAATTTTTATGGCTACACCTTC.

A note on this clone: The same CDR3 arises from other DNA sequences in this sample as well. The gene calls are TRBV27 and TRBJ1-5; the match to TRBD1 covers 8 bases. The trim removed 5 bases at V and 3 bases at J, leaving 9 bases unmatched. The CDR3 has 16 residues. Per the germline V gene, CDR1 is MNHEY and CDR2 is SMNVEV (reference sequence). CDR3 coding DNA: TGTGCCAGCAGTACGGTGACAGGGGCGGCCAATCAGCCCCAGCATTTT. Protein: CASSTVTGAANQPQHF.

The chain couples TRBV13 to TRBJ1-1; D gene ambiguous. Trimming left V 5 bases short and J 1 base short, with 11 bases between. The germline V gene encodes CDR1 PRHDT and CDR2 FYEKMQ (reference sequence). The CDR3 is 14 residues long. CDR3 nucleotide sequence: TGTGCCAGCAGCCCTACAGAGGGGAACACTGAAGCTTTCTTT. This codes for CASSPTEGNTEAFF. The variable domain in full, with the rest retrieved from reference TRBV13 and TRBJ1-1, is AAGVIQSPRHLIKEKRETATLKCYPIPRHDTVYWYQQGPGQDPQFLISFYEKMQSDKGSIPDRFSAQQFSDYHSELNMSSLELGDSALYFCASSPTEGNTEAFFGQGTRLTVV.

The V and J genes are TRBV6-5 and TRBJ2-1; no clear D gene. CDR3 length: 13 amino acids. Looked up from germline, CDR1 is MNHEY and CDR2 is SVGAGI. Deletions cut 0 bases from V and 5 bases from J, with 5 bases between. Written as DNA, the CDR3 is TGTGCCAGCAGTTACTCGACGAACAATGAGCAGTTCTTC. This codes for CASSYSTNNEQFF.

In this sample, this clone turned up a few times. The chain has TRBV10-3 and TRBJ2-3, with no clear D. Between the trimmed V and J ends, which lost 6 bases and 5 bases, there was a span of 12 bases. CDR1 is ENHRY and CDR2 is SYGVKD in the germline V gene. There are 13 residues in the CDR3. The CDR3 DNA sequence: TGTGCCATCAGAAAAATGGTAGTAGATACGCAGTATTTT. Its translation is CAIRKMVVDTQYF.

The chain employs TRBV7-2 and TRBJ2-2, with TRBD2 matching 10 bases. Germline values: CDR1 SGHTA, CDR2 FQGNSA. The CDR3 extends over 16 amino acids. After removal of 2 bases from V and 4 bases from J, the junction contained 4 bases not matched to a gene. This CDR3 is CASSLMLAGATGELFF. The CDR3 bases are TGTGCCAGCAGCTTAATGCTAGCGGGGGCCACCGGGGAGCTGTTTTTT.

This rearrangement joins TRBV6-1 to TRBJ1-4; D gene unclear. The CDR3 is 15 residues long. Germline CDR1 MNHNS, CDR2 SASEGT. Trimming cost V 2 bases and J 8 bases, with 15 bases left between them. In DNA form, the CDR3 reads TGTGCCAGCAGTGAACAGACTCCTGGTATCGAAAAACTGTTTTTT. The encoded protein is CASSEQTPGIEKLFF.

V usage is TRBV14 and J usage is TRBJ1-6; 7 bases align to TRBD1. From germline, CDR1 is SGHDN and CDR2 FVKESK. V shed 2 bases and J 5 bases; nucleotides not matched to a gene: 9. This CDR3 contains 17 residues. As DNA, the CDR3 is TGTGCCAGCAGCCAAACGGAGGACAGGCGGAATAATTCACCCCTCCACTTT. Translating gives CASSQTEDRRNNSPLHF.